These 22 T cell receptor beta chains were all obtained from the same sample, sequenced in a study of cytomegalovirus exposure and HLA in healthy donors. Sequenced by immunoSEQ multiplex PCR; TCRdb stores in-frame clones only, minus some. The data hold roughly 130,000 clones, with 70% to 90% observed a single time. The sample comprised PBMCs. The receptors stem from a woman in her thirties in good health and CMV-seronegative.

This clone appeared a single time. The gene calls are TRBV2 and TRBJ1-2; D is undetermined. In germline, CDR1 is SNHLY, CDR2 FYNNEI. The V end was cut by 5 bases, the J end by 4 bases, with 14 bases between. The CDR3 runs to 14 residues. The chain's CDR3 is CASSPTATTYGYTF. CDR3 DNA: TGTGCCAGCAGTCCTACGGCGACAACCTATGGCTACACCTTC.

The chain uses TRBV14 and TRBJ1-2, with 7 bases identical to TRBD1. Germline V CDR1 and CDR2: SGHDN, FVKESK. With 2 bases clipped from V and 4 bases from J, the junction kept 13 bases outside the gene matches. CDR3 length equals 17 residues. Here the CDR3 DNA reads TGTGCCAGCAGCCAACTCTCCGGGACAGCTTCTGGCTATGGCTACACCTTC. It encodes CASSQLSGTASGYGYTF.

The chain is built from TRBV28 and TRBJ2-7; 8 nucleotides agree with TRBD1. The CDR3 runs to 16 residues. Trimming cost V 5 bases and J 5 bases; bases outside gene matches: 14. The germline CDR1 and CDR2 sequences are MDHEN and SYDVKM. DNA of the CDR3: TGTGCCAGCAGTACCTTATCGGACAGGGATTTCGACGAGCAGTACTTC. It is translated as CASSTLSDRDFDEQYF.

The chain couples TRBV11-2 to TRBJ2-1, with D uncertain. The V end was cut by 6 bases, the J end by 6 bases, with 12 bases between. The germline gives CDR1 SGHAT, CDR2 FQNNGV. The CDR3 runs 13 residues. For the CDR3, the DNA is TGTGCCAGCAGGGCGATAGCCCTCAATGAGCAGTTCTTC. Translated, it gives CASRAIALNEQFF.

V is TRBV7-9 and J is TRBJ2-7; 7 bases match TRBD1. Looked up from germline, CDR1 is SEHNR and CDR2 is FQNEAQ (reference sequence). The CDR3 is 12 amino acids. The ends lost 4 bases at V and 6 bases at J; junction bases unmatched: 3. The CDR3 DNA reads as TGTGCCAGCAGCTCGGCAGGGGGCGAGCAGTACTTC. It is translated as CASSSAGGEQYF.

The rearrangement joins TRBV2 to TRBJ2-7, with D perhaps matching TRBD2 (5 bases). The V end lost 4 bases, the J end lost 6 bases, and 13 bases lay between the germline ends. The CDR3 consists of 13 residues. The germline gives CDR1 SNHLY, CDR2 FYNNEI. CDR3 nucleotides: TGTGCCAGCAGTGTTGAGGGTCCAAGCGAGCAGTACTTC. Translation: CASSVEGPSEQYF.

The chain's CDR3 is CAWRNRGRGEQYF. CDR3 in DNA: TGTGCCTGGAGGAACAGGGGAAGAGGCGAGCAGTACTTC. The chain has TRBV30 and TRBJ2-7, with TRBD1 matching 7 bases. Germline lookup yields CDR1 GTSNPN and CDR2 SVGIG (reference sequence). The CDR3 spans 13 residues. V lost 3 bases to trimming and J lost 6 bases; unmatched junction nucleotides: 8.

The J gene is TRBJ1-4, the V gene TRBV18, with TRBD1 as a possible D gene (6 bases). Germline CDR1 and CDR2: KGHSH and LQKENI. V was trimmed by 5 bases and J by 7 bases, leaving 17 bases between them. The CDR3 is 15 residues long. The CDR3 nucleotides are TGTGCCAGCTCAGTCTCCAGGGGCGAAGGTGAAAAACTGTTTTTT. This encodes CASSVSRGEGEKLFF.

The gene calls are TRBV27 and TRBJ2-2, with 7 bases aligning to TRBD2. V shed 8 bases and J 3 bases; nucleotides not matched to a gene: 0. This CDR3 region has 12 residues. CDR1 and CDR2 (germline): MNHEY, SMNVEV (reference sequence). CDR3 sequence: CASGLDTGELFF. DNA of the CDR3: TGTGCCAGCGGACTAGACACCGGGGAGCTGTTTTTT.

V usage is TRBV5-6 and J usage is TRBJ1-2, with D possibly being TRBD1 (6 bases). V was shortened by 4 bases and J by 7 bases, with 17 bases between the two germline ends. This CDR3 has 14 amino acids. The V gene's germline CDR1 is SGHDT and CDR2 YYEEEE. The CDR3 nucleotides read TGTGCCAGCAGCGTCCGAAAACAGGGTTTTGGCTACACCTTC. Translating gives CASSVRKQGFGYTF.

This clone was found a few times. The chain is built from TRBV7-6 and TRBJ2-2, with no clear D. Trimming removed 1 base from V and 3 bases from J, with 9 bases in between. Germline lookup yields CDR1 SGHVS and CDR2 FNYEAQ. There are 15 residues in the CDR3. CDR3 amino acids: CASSLDWSYTGELFF. CDR3 DNA sequence: TGTGCCAGCAGCTTAGACTGGAGTTACACCGGGGAGCTGTTTTTT. The full variable domain, rest sourced from reference TRBV7-6 and TRBJ2-2, is GAGVSQSPRYKVTKRGQDVALRCDPISGHVSLYWYRQALGQGPEFLTYFNYEAQQDKSGLPNDRFSAERPEGSISTLTIQRTEQRDSAMYRCASSLDWSYTGELFFGEGSRLTVL.

The sample holds one count of this clone. The chain couples TRBV12-5 to TRBJ1-5; D is ambiguous. There are 15 residues in the CDR3. Germline V CDR1 and CDR2: LGHNT, FRNRAP. The germline V and J ends were trimmed by 4 bases and 4 bases, with 14 bases remaining between them. The CDR3 is CASGSLAETNQPQHF. The CDR3 bases are TGTGCTAGTGGTTCTCTGGCAGAAACGAATCAGCCCCAGCATTTT.

CDR3 in amino acids: CASSKGQGAGSNQPQHF. As DNA, the CDR3 is TGTGCCAGCAGTAAGGGACAGGGGGCTGGTAGCAATCAGCCCCAGCATTTT. The chain links TRBV2 to TRBJ1-5; TRBD1 matches 12 bases. With 5 bases clipped from V and 0 bases from J, the junction kept 5 bases outside the gene matches. The germline CDR1 and CDR2 sequences are SNHLY and FYNNEI. This CDR3 has 17 residues.

The V and J genes are TRBV7-9 and TRBJ1-1; unclear D gene. This CDR3 is 12 amino acids long. The germline V gene has CDR1 SEHNR and CDR2 FQNEAQ (reference sequence). V was clipped by 2 bases and J by 6 bases, with 7 bases between them. The CDR3 here is CASSLSGSEAFF. DNA for the CDR3: TGTGCCAGCAGCTTATCAGGTTCTGAAGCTTTCTTT.

This clone was observed a few times. The V gene is TRBV4-3, the J gene TRBJ1-2, with a tentative D call TRBD1 (6 bases). CDR1 and CDR2 (germline): LGHNA, YSLEER. With 1 base removed from V and 7 bases from J, the gap between germline ends came to 13 bases. The CDR3 runs 14 residues. For the CDR3, the DNA is TGCGCCAGCAGCCAAGGCACAGGGTTGGGTGGCTACACCTTC. It translates to CASSQGTGLGGYTF.

This chain links TRBV18 with TRBJ2-4; TRBD2 agrees at 7 bases. Germline CDR1 is KGHSH and CDR2 is LQKENI. CDR3 size: 14 residues. Losses at the gene ends were 2 bases for V and 9 bases for J; bases not matched to a gene: 7. CDR3 nucleotides: TGTGCCAGCTCACCAGGTGGAGGGAGGGTCATTCAGTACTTC. Protein: CASSPGGGRVIQYF.

The gene calls are TRBV7-9 and TRBJ2-7, with D tentatively TRBD1 (5 bases). The CDR3 runs 14 residues. The V end lost 1 base, the J end lost 3 bases, and 10 bases lay between the germline ends. In germline, CDR1 is SEHNR, CDR2 FQNEAQ (reference sequence). CDR3 DNA: TGTGCCAGCAGCTTAGGGGGCGGAATCTACGAGCAGTACTTC. This sequence encodes CASSLGGGIYEQYF. The variable domain in full, completed from reference TRBV7-9 and TRBJ2-7, reads DTGVSQNPRHKITKRGQNVTFRCDPISEHNRLYWYRQTLGQGPEFLTYFQNEAQLEKSRLLSDRFSAERPKGSFSTLEIQRTEQGDSAMYLCASSLGGGIYEQYFGPGTRLTVT.

The chain recombines TRBV7-3 with TRBJ2-7, with D perhaps matching TRBD2 (5 bases). This CDR3 has 14 residues. V lost 4 bases and J 7 bases, leaving 17 bases between the germline ends. Germline V CDR1 and CDR2: SGHTA, FQGTGA. CDR3 residues: CASSSYGDGGEQYF. The CDR3 DNA follows: TGTGCCAGCAGCTCCTACGGAGATGGCGGGGAGCAGTACTTC.

The chain couples TRBV27 to TRBJ1-6, with TRBD1 matching 9 bases. Unmatched junction bases numbered 8, after V lost 5 bases and J lost 9 bases. CDR3 length equals 15 residues. Germline V lookup: CDR1 MNHEY, CDR2 SMNVEV (reference sequence). The CDR3 reads CASSIQQGATSPLHF. CDR3 coding DNA: TGTGCCAGCAGTATCCAACAGGGGGCAACTTCACCCCTCCACTTT.

The chain is built from TRBV9 and TRBJ2-1, with D possibly TRBD2 on 6 matching bases. V dropped 2 bases and J dropped 4 bases, with 13 bases sitting between them. The CDR3 loop spans 15 amino acids. The germline V gene has CDR1 SGDLS and CDR2 YYNGEE. CDR3 amino acids: CASSVRDSIYNEQFF. The DNA of the CDR3 is TGTGCCAGCAGCGTCCGGGACTCGATTTACAATGAGCAGTTCTTC.

The rearrangement joins TRBV21-1 to TRBJ1-1. TRBV21-1 is a known pseudogene. The CDR3 is 14 amino acids. The CDR3 here is CASSILFRNTEAFF. For the CDR3, the DNA is TGTGCCAGCAGCATTCTCTTTCGGAACACTGAAGCTTTCTTT.

This chain joins TRBV7-2 and TRBJ2-7; TRBD2 aligns across 14 bases. The CDR3 runs 17 residues. V shed 5 bases and J 0 bases; nucleotides not matched to a gene: 6. Germline loops: CDR1 SGHTA, CDR2 FQGNSA. The CDR3 region has the DNA TGTGCCAGCAGCAGAAGGGGACTAGCGGGGGCCTCCTACGAGCAGTACTTC. It codes for CASSRRGLAGASYEQYF. The variable domain in full, completed from reference TRBV7-2 and TRBJ2-7, reads GAGVSQSPSNKVTEKGKDVELRCDPISGHTALYWYRQSLGQGLEFLIYFQGNSAPDKSGLPSDRFSAERTGGSVSTLTIQRTQQEDSAVYLCASSRRGLAGASYEQYFGPGTRLTVT.